This TCR beta chain was captured in a study of sequential checkpoint blockade in melanoma (dated by TCRdb to the late 2010s). About the investigation overall: Patients were randomized 1:1 to first-line nivolumab followed by ipilimumab (arm A) or ipilimumab followed by nivolumab (arm B). Both trial sequences were followed by maintenance nivolumab. What the research found in general, with its limitations: Larger, independent patient cohorts are needed to validate the response-prediction model that combines TCR metrics and mutation burden.

Sample treatment or condition, as interpreted from the label and publication: randomized to nivolumab then ipilimumab (arm A) or the reverse (arm B). No trial patient had received prior DNA-damaging chemotherapy. Thawed PBMCs were sorted on a FACS Aria II flow cytometer to isolate live CD3+CD8+ cells negative for CD19 and CD56. CheckMate 064, a randomized, open-label phase II trial of sequential checkpoint blockade, was the source of the samples, all of which came from patients with melanoma. Peripheral blood mononuclear cells were collected by leukapheresis, purified with Ficoll-Paque, and frozen in human serum with around 9.8% DMSO. Immediately after sorting, the purity of sorted blood CD3+CD8+ cells was verified to be >95%, after which DNA was extracted. A remark on this clone: No cognate antigen has been identified for it. The record has no base qualities; no much larger clone is one base away.

The germline V gene sets CDR1 to MDHEN and CDR2 to SYDVKM. The CDR3 goes from the cysteine to the phenylalanine over 12 residues. Just the 36-base CDR3 DNA is kept, in frame starting at base 1. The immunoSEQ Assay was used to immunosequence TCRbeta CDR3 regions from genomic DNA. Prior to high-throughput sequencing, genomic DNA was amplified by bias-controlled multiplex PCR. The source study handled its data this way. To quantify the absolute abundance of each unique TCRbeta CDR3 region, the sequences were collapsed and filtered. Clonality, defined as 1 minus Pielou's evenness, was calculated using productive rearrangements only. A previously published method was used to identify clones with significantly greater frequencies in on-treatment samples than in baseline samples. Not all clones reach the TCRdb copy of this immuneACCESS table, which keeps in-frame sequences only. Checked studies attribute under half of the gap to unresolved V genes and leave the rest unexplained. The V and J calls and clone size were taken over from that table, and D and trimming were inferred from the DNA. The sample table holds more than 10,000 clones, of which over 75% were seen once. Approximately 7.3% of the sample is taken by the ten largest.

Recombination connected TRBV28 to TRBJ2-7; 8 bases in the junction line up with TRBD1. The source of this sequence is a human donor with melanoma. Material: CD8+ T cells sorted from blood (inferred from file names), obtained from a patient given nivolumab and ipilimumab in sequence. The CDR3 sequence is CAIQGAPYEQYF. The sequence in DNA is TGTGCGATCCAGGGGGCGCCGTACGAGCAGTACTTC.